This T cell receptor beta chain was captured by sequencing in a study of blood T cell repertoires in COVID-19. As for the study in general: Samples of COVID-19 (acute and convalescent) were obtained from the United States, Italy and Spain.

Germline V gene data show CDR1 as SGHRS and CDR2 as YFSETQ. V dropped 4 bases and J dropped 7; count of bases not matched to a gene: 8. There are 14 residues in the CDR3. This table comes from immunoSEQ multiplex PCR, and its TCRdb copy is limited to in-frame clones, with some not included. This sample has 210,000 or so clones, with over 75% found just once. Participants came from 20 to 25 US areas, aged roughly 18 to 95 years. Sequencing was done on a sample of PBMCs or T cells enriched from blood (not recorded which). The chain combines TRBV5-1 with TRBJ2-1; 7 bases agree with TRBD2. The receptor comes from a woman in her twenties or thirties who had been exposed to COVID-19. The CDR3 nucleotides are TGCGCCAGCAGCCCGGGACCCGGGGGGAATGAGCAGTTCTTC. Protein sequence: CASSPGPGGNEQFF.